A selection of T cell receptor beta chains follows, all from one sample in a study of blood T cell repertoires in COVID-19. TCRdb's copy holds only in-frame clones and misses some; the assay was immunoSEQ multiplex PCR. The repertoire holds 110,000 to 150,000 clones, with around 80% as singletons. Sequencing was performed on peripheral blood. The receptors derive from a man in his fifties or sixties with active or convalescent COVID-19. The CDR3 runs from the conserved cysteine through the conserved F or W. Fields, in order: clone size, D gene, V gene, J gene, CDR3 DNA, CDR3 protein. A D gene is named only where the DNA matches it firmly. Size values are once, few and many counts, or a class for expanded clones, and some rows have none.

>.|.|TRBV4-3|TRBJ2-5
TGCGCCAGCAGCCGCACAGGTTACCAAGAGACCCAGTACTTC
CASSRTGYQETQYF
>.|TRBD2|TRBV5-4|TRBJ2-3
TGTGCCAGCAGCACCACCCCTAGCGGAGCTAGCACAGATACGCAGTATTTT
CASSTTPSGASTDTQYF
>.|.|TRBV7-2|TRBJ2-3
TGTGCCAGCAGCTTGGGACTTATCACAGATACGCAGTATTTT
CASSLGLITDTQYF
>once|TRBD1|TRBV18|TRBJ1-5
TGTGCCAGCTCACCACCGGACAGGGGGGGAAGCAATCAGCCCCAGCATTTT
CASSPPDRGGSNQPQHF
>.|TRBD1|TRBV30|TRBJ1-5
TGTGCCTGGAGTGTCGGGACAGTCAATCAGCCCCAGCATTTT
CAWSVGTVNQPQHF
>.|TRBD1|TRBV5-1|TRBJ1-1
TGCGCCAGCATGACGGGGCAGGCTCAGGGGGGAGCTTTCTTT
CASMTGQAQGGAFF
>.|TRBD2|TRBV6-1|TRBJ2-1
TGTGCCAGCAGTGAAGGCGCTAGCGGGATGAATGAGCAGTTCTTC
CASSEGASGMNEQFF
>.|.|TRBV6-5|TRBJ1-2
TGTGCCAGCAGTAAACAGGCCGTGGGTGGCTACACCTTC
CASSKQAVGGYTF
>.|TRBD2|TRBV7-2|TRBJ2-1
TGTGCCAGCAGCTTAGCGCGGGGACTAGCGGGTGACTTCCGACAGTTCTTC
CASSLARGLAGDFRQFF
>once|.|TRBV12-3/TRBV12-4|TRBJ1-6
TGTGCCAGCAGCACAGATTATAATTCACCCCTCCACTTT
CASSTDYNSPLHF
>.|TRBD1|TRBV5-8|TRBJ1-2
TGTGCCAGCAGCTGGACCGGGACAGGGGGTAACTATGGCTACACCTTC
CASSWTGTGGNYGYTF
>.|.|TRBV5-1|TRBJ1-2
TGCGCCAGCAGCTTAGAACAGGGAAGTGGCTACACCTTC
CASSLEQGSGYTF
>.|.|TRBV2|TRBJ1-2
TGTGCCAGCAGGGGGCCAGCGAAGGGCTACACCTTC
CASRGPAKGYTF
>.|.|TRBV7-8|TRBJ2-3
TGTGCCAGCAGCCCCCTAGTGGGTAACACAGATACGCAGTATTTT
CASSPLVGNTDTQYF
>once|.|TRBV7-6|TRBJ1-6
TGTGCCAGCAGCTTAGGCACAAGTTATAATTCACCCCTCCACTTT
CASSLGTSYNSPLHF